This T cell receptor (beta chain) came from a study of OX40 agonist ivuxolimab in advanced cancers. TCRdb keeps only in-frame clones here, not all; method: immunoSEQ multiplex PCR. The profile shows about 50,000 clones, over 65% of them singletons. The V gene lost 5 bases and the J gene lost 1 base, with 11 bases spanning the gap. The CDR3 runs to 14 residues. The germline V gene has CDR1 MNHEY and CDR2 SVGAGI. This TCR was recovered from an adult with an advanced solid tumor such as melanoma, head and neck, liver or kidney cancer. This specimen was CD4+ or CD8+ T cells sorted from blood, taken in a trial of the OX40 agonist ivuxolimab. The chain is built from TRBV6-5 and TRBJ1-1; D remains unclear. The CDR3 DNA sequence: TGTGCCAGCAGTCGGACTACCTCGAACACTGAAGCTTTCTTT. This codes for CASSRTTSNTEAFF.